Below are 26 T cell receptor beta chains sequenced from a single sample in a study of T-cell reconstitution after alpha-beta-depleted transplantation in children. Using unique molecular identifiers, the investigators prepared the TCRbeta library. Each CDR3 protein is one row after TCRdb ran MiXCR on the PCR reads. The data contain about 980,000 distinct CDR3 sequences, roughly 29% of them seen just once; the ten biggest clones take up roughly 31%. Sequenced material: PBMCs, mostly from graft donor cells, taken 360 days after TCRalphabeta/CD19-depleted stem cell transplant. The receptors here all came from a boy in the first two years of life who had a stem cell transplant for SCID, so the T cells may come from the graft donor.

The V call is TRBV20-1, the J call TRBJ2-7, with TRBD2 matching over 16 bases. Losses at the gene ends were 6 bases for V and 6 bases for J; bases not matched to a gene: 8. The CDR3 totals 15 residues. Germline V gene lookup returns CDR1 DFQATT and CDR2 SNEGSKA (reference sequence). The CDR3 coding sequence is TGCAGTGCGCCGGGACTAGCGGGGGGGCCGGGCGAGCAGTACTTC. This translates into CSAPGLAGGPGEQYF.

The chain joins TRBV24-1 to TRBJ2-5, with TRBD1 matching 10 bases. Germline V gene data show CDR1 as KGHDR and CDR2 as SFDVKD. This CDR3 has 16 residues. With V trimmed by 9 bases and J by 2 bases, 11 bases remained unmatched. The CDR3 loop reads CATYDRDRGQQETQYF. The CDR3 bases are TGTGCCACCTATGACCGGGACAGGGGCCAACAAGAGACCCAGTACTTC.

Here the CDR3 DNA reads TGTGCCAGCAGTTTAGTTAGCGTTTACAATGAGCAGTTCTTC. It translates to CASSLVSVYNEQFF. This chain connects TRBV12-3 or TRBV12-4 to TRBJ2-1, with D perhaps matching TRBD2 (5 bases). Trimming shortened V by 1 base and J by 4 bases, and 8 bases separated the two germline ends. The CDR3 has 14 residues.

This clonotype has only a few counts. The V and J genes are TRBV28 and TRBJ2-1; 7 bases agree with TRBD1. This CDR3 region has 16 residues. Trimming at V came to 1 base and at J to 4 bases, leaving 7 bases not matched to a gene. The germline gives CDR1 MDHEN, CDR2 SYDVKM. Here the CDR3 DNA reads TGTGCCAGCAGTTTATCACCGGGACAGCTATACAATGAGCAGTTCTTC. Its protein product is CASSLSPGQLYNEQFF. The full variable domain, in which reference TRBV28 and TRBJ2-1 provide the parts outside the CDR3, is DVKVTQSSRYLVKRTGEKVFLECVQDMDHENMFWYRQDPGLGLRLIYFSYDVKMKEKGDIPEGYSVSREKKERFSLILESASTNQTSMYLCASSLSPGQLYNEQFFGPGTRLTVL.

This clonotype appeared a few times. J is TRBJ2-7 and V is TRBV20-1; 10 bases are a match to TRBD1. Per germline, CDR1 DFQATT and CDR2 SNEGSKA (reference sequence). The J segment lost 2 bases and the V segment lost 0 bases, leaving 7 bases of the junction unmatched. This CDR3 has 16 amino acids. The CDR3 region has the DNA TGCAGTGCTAGAGATCTTTGGGGACAGGGGACCTACGAGCAGTACTTC. Its translation is CSARDLWGQGTYEQYF.

The gene calls are TRBV29-1 and TRBJ2-5; D is undetermined. This CDR3 is built from 12 residues. Per the germline V gene, CDR1 is SQVTM and CDR2 is ANQGSEA. V lost 4 bases to trimming and J lost 5 bases, with 11 bases between them. The CDR3 loop reads CSVGLREETQYF. In DNA form, the CDR3 reads TGCAGCGTTGGACTCCGAGAGGAGACCCAGTACTTC.

This chain connects TRBV29-1 to TRBJ2-7; D perhaps matches TRBD2 (6 bases). The CDR3 length is 13 residues. V lost 6 bases to trimming and J lost 5 bases, with 17 bases between them. The V gene's germline CDR1 is SQVTM and CDR2 ANQGSEA. The CDR3 region is CSVEGLLQHEQYF. In DNA, the CDR3 is TGCAGCGTCGAGGGACTGCTCCAACACGAGCAGTACTTC.

The table lists this clonotype with a few counts. The chain couples TRBV12-3 or TRBV12-4 to TRBJ2-2, with 8 bases lining up with TRBD2. The CDR3 has 17 residues. The ends lost 6 bases at V and 5 bases at J; junction bases unmatched: 14. The CDR3 bases are TGTGCCAGCAGGTTAAGGGTCGGCGGGAGGCGGACCGGGGAGCTGTTTTTT. Translating it yields CASRLRVGGRRTGELFF.

Written as DNA, the CDR3 is TGTGCCAGCAGCAACTGGGACTTGGGGAATCAGCCCCAGCATTTT. Encoded protein: CASSNWDLGNQPQHF. The chain uses TRBV5-8 and TRBJ1-5; weak D call: TRBD1 (5 bases). This CDR3 spans 15 amino acids. CDR1 and CDR2 from the germline V gene are SGHTS and YDEGEE. V lost 4 bases, J lost 4 bases, and 15 bases lay in between. The full variable domain, its missing parts supplied by reference TRBV5-8 and TRBJ1-5, is EAGVTQSPTHLIKTRGQQATLRCSPISGHTSVYWYQQALGLGLQFLLWYDEGEERNRGNFPPRFSGRQFPNYSSELNVNALELEDSALYLCASSNWDLGNQPQHFGDGTRLSIL.

A note on this clonotype: The junction differs from germline at one of its ends, possibly a read error. J is TRBJ2-3 and V is TRBV12-3 or TRBV12-4, with a possible D match to TRBD2 (5 bases). The length of the CDR3 is 15 residues. The CDR3 sequence is CASCLRAGASDTQYF. The CDR3 DNA reads as TGTGCCAGCTGTTTGCGGGCGGGTGCCTCAGATACGCAGTATTTT.

V and J are TRBV30 and TRBJ2-6; no firm D call. This CDR3 contains 16 residues. V was cut by 0 bases and J by 0 bases, with 9 bases left in between. Germline CDR1 and CDR2: GTSNPN and SVGIG (reference sequence). The DNA of the CDR3 is TGTGCCTGGAGTGTAAAGGAACACTCTGGGGCCAACGTCCTGACTTTC. This gives the protein CAWSVKEHSGANVLTF.

The CDR3: CASSFIISGANVLTF. The CDR3 nucleotides are TGTGCCAGCAGTTTTATAATCTCTGGGGCCAACGTCCTGACTTTC. This chain uses TRBV12-3 or TRBV12-4 with TRBJ2-6; D remains unclear. This CDR3 spans 15 amino acids. The V gene lost 3 bases and the J gene lost 0 bases, with 6 bases spanning the gap.

This clonotype showed up just a few times. The chain joins TRBV6-5 to TRBJ2-4, with 11 bases aligning to TRBD1. There are 18 residues in the CDR3. Germline CDR1 MNHEY, CDR2 SVGAGI. V trimming: 2 bases; J trimming: 2 bases; junction bases outside the gene matches: 8. The CDR3 protein is CASSYHSGTGGSKNIQYF. As DNA, the CDR3 is TGTGCCAGCAGTTACCACTCCGGGACAGGGGGTTCCAAAAACATTCAGTACTTC.

This clonotype has a handful of counts. The genes are TRBV9 and TRBJ1-3; D is uncertain. The germline V gene has CDR1 SGDLS and CDR2 YYNGEE. CDR3 size: 14 residues. Trimming shortened V by 0 bases and J by 4 bases, and 8 bases separated the two germline ends. The CDR3 loop reads CASSVARGGNTIYF. CDR3 coding DNA: TGTGCCAGCAGCGTAGCGAGAGGGGGAAACACCATATATTTT.

The rearrangement links TRBV18 to TRBJ2-3, with 7 positions matching TRBD2. This CDR3 region has 17 residues. V lost 4 bases to trimming and J lost 3 bases; unmatched junction nucleotides: 13. Per the germline V gene, CDR1 is KGHSH and CDR2 is LQKENI. CDR3 coding DNA: TGTGCCAGCTCACTGCATGTGGGATTAGCGGGTACAGATACGCAGTATTTT. Translating gives CASSLHVGLAGTDTQYF.

V and J are TRBV29-1 and TRBJ2-7; the D gene is possibly TRBD2 (6 bases). CDR3 length equals 12 residues. The germline V gene has CDR1 SQVTM and CDR2 ANQGSEA. Trimming took off 4 bases at V and 7 bases at J, with 14 bases between the two ends. CDR3 coding DNA: TGCAGCGTTGGGGACTTCCTCTGGGAGCAGTACTTC. Translation: CSVGDFLWEQYF.

This sequence joins TRBV20-1 and TRBJ2-7; 8 positions agree with TRBD1. CDR1 is DFQATT, CDR2 SNEGSKA, per germline (reference sequence). The CDR3 extends over 15 amino acids. Germline trimming cut 1 base from V and 2 bases from J; bases unmatched to any gene: 7. In DNA, the CDR3 is TGCAGTGCTAGAGGAGCGGACAGGGCCCCCTACGAGCAGTACTTC. Its protein product is CSARGADRAPYEQYF.

The gene calls are TRBV20-1 and TRBJ2-3, with D unresolved. This CDR3 contains 15 residues. Deletions cut 0 bases from V and 3 bases from J, with 13 bases between. Germline-derived CDR1 and CDR2 are DFQATT and SNEGSKA (reference sequence). The CDR3: CSARDPRISTDTQYF. CDR3 DNA: TGCAGTGCTAGAGATCCCCGAATCTCGACAGATACGCAGTATTTT.

This clonotype has a handful of counts. The chain joins TRBV5-6 to TRBJ2-1, with unresolved D. Germline V CDR1 and CDR2: SGHDT, YYEEEE. V was clipped by 4 bases and J by 7 bases, with 6 bases between them. This CDR3 region has 11 residues. The chain's CDR3 is CASSRENEQFF. The CDR3 region has the DNA TGTGCCAGCAGCCGAGAGAATGAGCAGTTCTTC. Drawing the rest from reference TRBV5-6 and TRBJ2-1, the complete variable domain is DAGVTQSPTHLIKTRGQQVTLRCSPKSGHDTVSWYQQALGQGPQFIFQYYEEEERQRGNFPDRFSGHQFPNYSSELNVNALLLGDSALYLCASSRENEQFFGPGTRLTVL.

There are a few counts of this clonotype. CDR3 sequence reads: CASSLEGTVNTEAFF. CDR3 coding DNA: TGTGCCAGCAGCTTAGAAGGGACAGTGAACACTGAAGCTTTCTTT. V gene TRBV7-2 combines with J gene TRBJ1-1; 7 bases are a match to TRBD1. The germline V gene encodes CDR1 SGHTA and CDR2 FQGNSA. The V segment lost 1 base and the J segment 0 bases; nucleotides outside the gene matches: 2. The CDR3 consists of 15 residues.

This clonotype showed up many times. The chain uses TRBV20-1 and TRBJ2-7, with D unclear. The CDR3 contains 13 residues. Germline values: CDR1 DFQATT, CDR2 SNEGSKA (reference sequence). V dropped 3 bases and J dropped 0 bases, with 9 bases sitting between them. The CDR3 loop reads CSASRHTSYEQYF. CDR3 nucleotide sequence: TGCAGTGCTAGTAGACATACCTCCTACGAGCAGTACTTC.

J is TRBJ2-7 and V is TRBV5-6, with 9 nucleotides matching TRBD1. This CDR3 region has 14 residues. Germline lookup yields CDR1 SGHDT and CDR2 YYEEEE. V lost 0 bases to trimming and J lost 5 bases; unmatched junction nucleotides: 3. CDR3 in amino acids: CASSLAYRGHEQYF. For the CDR3, the DNA is TGTGCCAGCAGCTTGGCGTACAGGGGGCACGAGCAGTACTTC.

This chain uses TRBV19 with TRBJ1-2; D is ambiguous. This CDR3 region has 13 residues. CDR1 is LNHDA and CDR2 is SQIVND in the germline V gene (reference sequence). With 3 bases removed from V and 6 bases from J, the gap between germline ends came to 11 bases. CDR3 sequence: CASSIRVKNGYTF. CDR3 DNA: TGTGCCAGTAGTATTAGGGTGAAGAATGGCTACACCTTC.

This clonotype was seen more than once but under ten times. V usage is TRBV27 and J usage is TRBJ2-1; TRBD2 is a possible D gene (5 bases). CDR3 length: 14 residues. Germline V CDR1 and CDR2: MNHEY, SMNVEV (reference sequence). V gave up 3 bases and J gave up 7 bases, with 13 bases separating them. The CDR3, as DNA: TGTGCCAGCAGTTTTCGATCCGGGGAAAATGAGCAGTTCTTC. It encodes CASSFRSGENEQFF.

This chain links TRBV3-1 with TRBJ2-1; D call uncertain. The germline gives CDR1 LGHDT, CDR2 YNNKEL (reference sequence). Trimming removed 0 bases from V and 0 bases from J, with 9 bases in between. The CDR3 sequence is 16 residues long. CDR3 in amino acids: CASSQEGLGSYNEQFF. The CDR3 bases are TGTGCCAGCAGCCAAGAAGGCCTCGGCTCCTACAATGAGCAGTTCTTC.

This clonotype came up a few times. The chain carries TRBV12-3 or TRBV12-4 and TRBJ1-6; D is unresolved. This CDR3 contains 14 residues. V lost 7 bases, J lost 7 bases, and 14 bases lay in between. The CDR3 reads CASTETGINSPLHF. CDR3 in DNA: TGTGCCAGCACCGAGACGGGGATCAATTCACCCCTCCACTTT.